This T cell receptor beta chain was retrieved from a study of blood T cell repertoires in COVID-19. This CDR3 has 13 amino acids. From germline, CDR1 is MNHEY and CDR2 SVGAGI. Trimming took 6 bases from V and 6 from J; bases not matched to a gene: 7. Original methodology: From reference gene primer amplification, estimates of nucleated cell counts were derived. Profiled with immunoSEQ multiplex PCR; TCRdb holds only in-frame clones, not every one. V, J and clone size are taken as reported in that table, and D and trimming were inferred from the DNA itself. Of approximately 250,000 clones listed, 90% are singletons.

The specimen was PBMCs or T cells enriched from blood (not recorded which). This TCR derives from a woman aged 25-40 years with acute COVID-19. The chain has TRBV6-5 and TRBJ1-2; 7 bases are a match to TRBD1. In DNA form, the CDR3 reads TGTGCCAGCAGGGGGACAGTAATGCATGGCTACACCTTC. It codes for CASRGTVMHGYTF.